Below, 14 T cell receptor beta chains from the same sample are listed, as sequenced in a study of cytomegalovirus exposure and HLA in healthy donors. This PCR relied on a set of 60 Vbeta primers and 13 Jbeta primers. The assay was immunoSEQ multiplex PCR, and TCRdb's table has in-frame clones only and misses some. The sample consists of roughly 160,000 clones, about 72% of them appearing once. The sample taken for sequencing was PBMCs. Receptors were obtained from a man aged 50-60 years in good health and CMV-seropositive.

The chain has TRBV29-1 and TRBJ1-1; no definite D call. The length of the CDR3 is 13 residues. Germline V lookup: CDR1 SQVTM, CDR2 ANQGSEA. V was clipped by 1 base and J by 4 bases, with 10 bases between them. The CDR3 region is CSVEARRGTEAFF. The CDR3 coding sequence is TGCAGCGTTGAAGCCCGTCGGGGCACTGAAGCTTTCTTT.

The sample holds one count of this clone. The J gene is TRBJ2-1, the V gene TRBV9; 10 bases map to TRBD2. The CDR3 is 16 residues long. Germline assignment: CDR1 SGDLS and CDR2 YYNGEE. V shed 4 bases and J 4 bases; nucleotides not matched to a gene: 8. The CDR3 region is CASSTSGGASYNEQFF. DNA for the CDR3: TGTGCCAGCAGCACGAGCGGGGGGGCCTCATACAATGAGCAGTTCTTC.

This chain connects TRBV19 to TRBJ2-5; D call uncertain. V lost 5 bases and J lost 2, with 9 bases in between. The CDR3 loop spans 13 amino acids. Germline CDR1 and CDR2: LNHDA and SQIVND (reference sequence). CDR3 in amino acids: CASSRVLQETQYF. The CDR3 region has the DNA TGTGCCAGTAGTCGGGTGCTTCAAGAGACCCAGTACTTC.

This clone was detected only a few times. The CDR3 region is CASSPRVAATSYNEQFF. The DNA for the CDR3 is TGCGCCAGCAGCCCTCGTGTAGCGGCAACCTCCTACAATGAGCAGTTCTTC. The chain is built from TRBV5-1 and TRBJ2-1; tentative D call: TRBD2 (6 bases). There are 17 residues in the CDR3. V was cut by 4 bases and J by 0 bases, with 17 bases left in between. Germline assignment: CDR1 SGHRS and CDR2 YFSETQ.

This clone was counted between two and nine times. The chain has TRBV7-9 and TRBJ2-6; 7 bases agree with TRBD2. J gave up 8 bases and V 7 bases, and 5 bases lay outside the gene matches. The CDR3 consists of 13 residues. Germline-derived CDR1 and CDR2 are SEHNR and FQNEAQ (reference sequence). The CDR3 here is CASIPRGSNVLTF. Here the CDR3 DNA reads TGTGCCAGCATCCCGCGGGGGTCCAACGTCCTGACTTTC. Together with reference TRBV7-9 and TRBJ2-6, the CDR3 gives the full variable domain: DTGVSQNPRHKITKRGQNVTFRCDPISEHNRLYWYRQTLGQGPEFLTYFQNEAQLEKSRLLSDRFSAERPKGSFSTLEIQRTEQGDSAMYLCASIPRGSNVLTFGAGSRLTVL.

The V and J genes are TRBV27 and TRBJ1-5, with TRBD1 identical over 8 bases. Germline V CDR1 and CDR2: MNHEY, SMNVEV (reference sequence). V was clipped by 5 bases and J by 1 base; unmatched bases: 4. The CDR3 is made up of 15 amino acids. The CDR3 DNA reads TGTGCCAGCAGTCCCCGGACAGGGAGCAATCAGCCCCAGCATTTT. It specifies CASSPRTGSNQPQHF.

The V call is TRBV30, the J call TRBJ1-2, with no clear D. The V gene lost 0 bases and the J gene lost 4 bases, with 6 bases spanning the gap. The CDR3 has 12 residues. CDR1 GTSNPN and CDR2 SVGIG come from the germline V gene (reference sequence). CDR3 DNA sequence: TGTGCCTGGAGTGTACTAGGCTATGGCTACACCTTC. Protein product: CAWSVLGYGYTF. The whole variable domain, filled in from reference TRBV30 and TRBJ1-2, reads SQTIHQWPATLVQPVGSPLSLECTVEGTSNPNLYWYRQAAGRGLQLLFYSVGIGQISSEVPQNLSASRPQDRQFILSSKKLLLSDSGFYLCAWSVLGYGYTFGSGTRLTVV.

The rearrangement links TRBV19 to TRBJ2-5; a possible D gene is TRBD1 (5 bases). V lost 3 bases to trimming and J lost 2 bases, with 10 bases between them. From germline, CDR1 is LNHDA and CDR2 SQIVND (reference sequence). The CDR3 spans 14 residues. CDR3 nucleotides: TGTGCCAGTAGTATGGGGCCGCTACAAGAGACCCAGTACTTC. Residues: CASSMGPLQETQYF. Combining the CDR3 with reference TRBV19 and TRBJ2-5 gives the whole variable domain DGGITQSPKYLFRKEGQNVTLSCEQNLNHDAMYWYRQDPGQGLRLIYYSQIVNDFQKGDIAEGYSVSREKKESFPLTVTSAQKNPTAFYLCASSMGPLQETQYFGPGTRLLVL.

DNA of the CDR3: TGTGCCAGCAGCGGGACAGGGTCCGGAGAGACCCAGTACTTC. Translation: CASSGTGSGETQYF. V is TRBV11-2 and J is TRBJ2-5; 9 nucleotides line up with TRBD1. Germline loops: CDR1 SGHAT, CDR2 FQNNGV. The CDR3 loop spans 14 amino acids. V lost 5 bases and J lost 4; bases outside the gene matches: 5. Full variable domain (remainder filled in from reference TRBV11-2 and TRBJ2-5): EAGVAQSPRYKIIEKRQSVAFWCNPISGHATLYWYQQILGQGPKLLIQFQNNGVVDDSQLPKDRFSAERLKGVDSTLKIQPAKLEDSAVYLCASSGTGSGETQYFGPGTRLLVL.

The rearrangement uses TRBV18 and TRBJ1-1; D uncertain. Trimming left V 0 bases short and J 3 bases short, with 11 bases between. This CDR3 has 15 amino acids. Germline V gives CDR1 KGHSH, CDR2 LQKENI. CDR3 sequence (DNA): TGTGCCAGCTCACCACCCCCAGGAGCGGACACTGAAGCTTTCTTT. Its translation is CASSPPPGADTEAFF.

V gene TRBV5-6 combines with J gene TRBJ2-2; possible D gene TRBD1, 5 bases. Germline CDR1 SGHDT, CDR2 YYEEEE. This CDR3 has 13 residues. The germline V and J ends were trimmed by 5 bases and 4 bases, with 9 bases remaining between them. CDR3 in amino acids: CASRGRITGELFF. The CDR3 DNA reads TGTGCCAGCAGGGGGCGCATCACCGGGGAGCTGTTTTTT.

V usage is TRBV19 and J usage is TRBJ2-5; 7 positions agree with TRBD1. V was pared by 5 bases and J by 5 bases, with 8 bases of the junction left unmatched. Germline CDR1 and CDR2: LNHDA and SQIVND (reference sequence). This CDR3 contains 14 residues. CDR3 sequence reads: CASSGGRGRETQYF. CDR3 bases: TGTGCCAGTAGTGGGGGAAGGGGGCGGGAGACCCAGTACTTC.

This clone was observed once. Without the conserved terminal phenylalanine or tryptophan, this CDR3 likely stems from a read error. The genes are TRBV5-1 and TRBJ2-7; possibly TRBD1 for D (5 bases). CDR3 length: 14 amino acids. Germline CDR1 is SGHRS and CDR2 is YFSETQ. Trimming left V 4 bases short and J 3 bases short, with 14 bases between. This chain's CDR3 is CASSQTSGIYEQYS. In nucleotides, the CDR3 is TGCGCCAGCAGCCAGACTTCAGGGATCTACGAGCAGTACTCC.

The V call is TRBV7-9, the J call TRBJ1-2, with 9 bases aligning to TRBD1. This CDR3 region has 15 residues. V lost 1 base to trimming and J lost 8 bases; unmatched junction nucleotides: 8. Germline loops: CDR1 SEHNR, CDR2 FQNEAQ (reference sequence). The CDR3 bases are TGTGCCAGCAGCTTAGGGTGGGACAGGGCTAGCGGCTACACCTTC. Its protein product is CASSLGWDRASGYTF.